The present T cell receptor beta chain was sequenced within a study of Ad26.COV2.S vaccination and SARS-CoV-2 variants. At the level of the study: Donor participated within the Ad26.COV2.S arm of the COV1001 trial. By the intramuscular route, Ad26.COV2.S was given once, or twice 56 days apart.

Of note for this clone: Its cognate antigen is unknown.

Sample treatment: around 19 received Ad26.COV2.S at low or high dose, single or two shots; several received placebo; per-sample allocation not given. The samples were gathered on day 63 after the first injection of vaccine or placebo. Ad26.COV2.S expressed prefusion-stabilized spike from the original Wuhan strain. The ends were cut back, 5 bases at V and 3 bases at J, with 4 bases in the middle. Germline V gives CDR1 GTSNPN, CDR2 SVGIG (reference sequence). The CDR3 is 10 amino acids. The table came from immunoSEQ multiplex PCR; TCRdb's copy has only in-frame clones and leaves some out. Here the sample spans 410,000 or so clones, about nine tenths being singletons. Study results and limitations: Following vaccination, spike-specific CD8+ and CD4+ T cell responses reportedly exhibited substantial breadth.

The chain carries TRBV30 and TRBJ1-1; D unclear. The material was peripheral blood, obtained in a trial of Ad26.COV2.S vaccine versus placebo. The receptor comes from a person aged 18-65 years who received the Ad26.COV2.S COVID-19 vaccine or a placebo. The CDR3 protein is CAWVYTEAFF. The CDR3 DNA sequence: TGTGCCTGGGTATACACTGAAGCTTTCTTT.